This is a list of T cell receptor beta chains from one sample in a study of T cells expressing NK-cell markers. Following a re-call of the 5' RACE reads, TCRdb has one entry per CDR3 protein and lacks DNA. This listing includes 400,000 to 550,000 distinct CDR3 sequences. Material for sequencing was blood T cells: a sorted CD56 or NKG2C T cell subset, CD4+ or CD8+ T cells, or bulk PBMC T cells (not recorded which). The receptors come from a woman between 18 and 70 years old in good health. The CDR3 runs from the conserved cysteine through the conserved F or W. The order of the fields is CDR3 protein, V gene, J gene.

CDR3: CASSTSADTQYF
V: TRBV18
J: TRBJ2-3

CDR3: CASQGGMNTEAFF
V: TRBV7-6
J: TRBJ1-1

CDR3: CASSYWGLAGGRGTGELFF
V: TRBV6-5
J: TRBJ2-2

CDR3: CASRELAGVAKNIQYF
V: TRBV2
J: TRBJ2-4

CDR3: CASSTTGTGVGAPLHF
V: TRBV5-1
J: TRBJ1-6

CDR3: CASSPSPQGSLHF
V: TRBV7-9
J: TRBJ1-6

CDR3: CSASTSGGASDTQYF
V: TRBV20-1
J: TRBJ2-3

CDR3: CASSIAITYEQYF
V: TRBV19
J: TRBJ2-7

CDR3: CARHPRVDTEAFF
V: TRBV12-5
J: TRBJ1-1

CDR3: CSARDRRGSIGELFF
V: TRBV20-1
J: TRBJ2-2

CDR3: CATSRNRGSYEQYF
V: TRBV15
J: TRBJ2-7

CDR3: CASSLSRVNYGYTF
V: TRBV3-1
J: TRBJ1-2

CDR3: CASSSSPQGAFQETQYF
V: TRBV5-5
J: TRBJ2-5

CDR3: CATSRDLIYGYTF
V: TRBV15
J: TRBJ1-2

CDR3: CASMGTASYNEQFF
V: TRBV7-9
J: TRBJ2-1

CDR3: CASSLDRGDGYTF
V: TRBV11-2
J: TRBJ1-2

CDR3: CASSLSAEGSSYEQYF
V: TRBV28
J: TRBJ2-7

CDR3: CASTPSRILQETQYF
V: TRBV5-5
J: TRBJ2-5

CDR3: CASSYSGRANTGELFF
V: TRBV6-5
J: TRBJ2-2

CDR3: CASSGGRADTQYF
V: TRBV27
J: TRBJ2-3

CDR3: CASSPLGGGSTDTQYF
V: TRBV7-2
J: TRBJ2-3

CDR3: CSAKKPGTYYEQYF
V: TRBV20-1
J: TRBJ2-7

CDR3: CASSQDPGKDGYTF
V: TRBV4-1
J: TRBJ1-2

CDR3: CASSPNRGAYGTDTQYF
V: TRBV12-3/TRBV12-4
J: TRBJ2-3

CDR3: CSVSTGTYYGYTF
V: TRBV29-1
J: TRBJ1-2

CDR3: CASSLLRGKSYEQYF
V: TRBV28
J: TRBJ2-7

CDR3: CASSQDRGEKLFF
V: TRBV4-3
J: TRBJ1-4

CDR3: CASVGGLYNEQFF
V: TRBV12-3/TRBV12-4
J: TRBJ2-1

CDR3: CASSLAWQNYGYTF
V: TRBV7-2
J: TRBJ1-2

CDR3: CASSLGFGRGTDTQYF
V: TRBV11-2
J: TRBJ2-3

CDR3: CASSYTRLELFF
V: TRBV6-2/TRBV6-3
J: TRBJ2-1

CDR3: CSVVVLSANTGELFF
V: TRBV29-1
J: TRBJ2-2

CDR3: CASEGNTGELFF
V: TRBV9
J: TRBJ2-2

CDR3: CSARTDRGAYGYTF
V: TRBV20-1
J: TRBJ1-2

CDR3: CASSLEVGFEKLFF
V: TRBV11-2
J: TRBJ1-4

CDR3: CASSTYRDSYSYEQYF
V: TRBV28
J: TRBJ2-7

CDR3: CASSITRRGSDTQYF
V: TRBV28
J: TRBJ2-3

CDR3: CASSSLGGENTEAFF
V: TRBV27
J: TRBJ1-1

CDR3: CASSLAAAGELFF
V: TRBV12-3/TRBV12-4
J: TRBJ2-2

CDR3: CASSLGFRSPNTEAFF
V: TRBV5-6
J: TRBJ1-1

CDR3: CASSPRSPGTGYNEQFF
V: TRBV19
J: TRBJ2-1

CDR3: CASSSETGADTQYF
V: TRBV11-2
J: TRBJ2-3

CDR3: CASSVGWGEGTDTQYF
V: TRBV9
J: TRBJ2-3

CDR3: CASSPGPSAAAFF
V: TRBV6-1
J: TRBJ1-1

CDR3: CASRVPPPAYNEQFF
V: TRBV28
J: TRBJ2-1

CDR3: CSVDRGGYGGYTF
V: TRBV29-1
J: TRBJ1-2

CDR3: CASSPYRGNYGYTF
V: TRBV18
J: TRBJ1-2

CDR3: CSARDFDEQYF
V: TRBV20-1
J: TRBJ2-7

CDR3: CASSLAGTHTEAFF
V: TRBV7-9
J: TRBJ1-1

CDR3: CASSPTASNTGELFF
V: TRBV2
J: TRBJ2-2

CDR3: CASSHDTPGELFF
V: TRBV4-3
J: TRBJ2-2

CDR3: CASTPRGGHSGANVLTF
V: TRBV6-1
J: TRBJ2-6

CDR3: CSAGDYNEQFF
V: TRBV20-1
J: TRBJ2-1

CDR3: CASTRDSMNTEAFF
V: TRBV5-4
J: TRBJ1-1